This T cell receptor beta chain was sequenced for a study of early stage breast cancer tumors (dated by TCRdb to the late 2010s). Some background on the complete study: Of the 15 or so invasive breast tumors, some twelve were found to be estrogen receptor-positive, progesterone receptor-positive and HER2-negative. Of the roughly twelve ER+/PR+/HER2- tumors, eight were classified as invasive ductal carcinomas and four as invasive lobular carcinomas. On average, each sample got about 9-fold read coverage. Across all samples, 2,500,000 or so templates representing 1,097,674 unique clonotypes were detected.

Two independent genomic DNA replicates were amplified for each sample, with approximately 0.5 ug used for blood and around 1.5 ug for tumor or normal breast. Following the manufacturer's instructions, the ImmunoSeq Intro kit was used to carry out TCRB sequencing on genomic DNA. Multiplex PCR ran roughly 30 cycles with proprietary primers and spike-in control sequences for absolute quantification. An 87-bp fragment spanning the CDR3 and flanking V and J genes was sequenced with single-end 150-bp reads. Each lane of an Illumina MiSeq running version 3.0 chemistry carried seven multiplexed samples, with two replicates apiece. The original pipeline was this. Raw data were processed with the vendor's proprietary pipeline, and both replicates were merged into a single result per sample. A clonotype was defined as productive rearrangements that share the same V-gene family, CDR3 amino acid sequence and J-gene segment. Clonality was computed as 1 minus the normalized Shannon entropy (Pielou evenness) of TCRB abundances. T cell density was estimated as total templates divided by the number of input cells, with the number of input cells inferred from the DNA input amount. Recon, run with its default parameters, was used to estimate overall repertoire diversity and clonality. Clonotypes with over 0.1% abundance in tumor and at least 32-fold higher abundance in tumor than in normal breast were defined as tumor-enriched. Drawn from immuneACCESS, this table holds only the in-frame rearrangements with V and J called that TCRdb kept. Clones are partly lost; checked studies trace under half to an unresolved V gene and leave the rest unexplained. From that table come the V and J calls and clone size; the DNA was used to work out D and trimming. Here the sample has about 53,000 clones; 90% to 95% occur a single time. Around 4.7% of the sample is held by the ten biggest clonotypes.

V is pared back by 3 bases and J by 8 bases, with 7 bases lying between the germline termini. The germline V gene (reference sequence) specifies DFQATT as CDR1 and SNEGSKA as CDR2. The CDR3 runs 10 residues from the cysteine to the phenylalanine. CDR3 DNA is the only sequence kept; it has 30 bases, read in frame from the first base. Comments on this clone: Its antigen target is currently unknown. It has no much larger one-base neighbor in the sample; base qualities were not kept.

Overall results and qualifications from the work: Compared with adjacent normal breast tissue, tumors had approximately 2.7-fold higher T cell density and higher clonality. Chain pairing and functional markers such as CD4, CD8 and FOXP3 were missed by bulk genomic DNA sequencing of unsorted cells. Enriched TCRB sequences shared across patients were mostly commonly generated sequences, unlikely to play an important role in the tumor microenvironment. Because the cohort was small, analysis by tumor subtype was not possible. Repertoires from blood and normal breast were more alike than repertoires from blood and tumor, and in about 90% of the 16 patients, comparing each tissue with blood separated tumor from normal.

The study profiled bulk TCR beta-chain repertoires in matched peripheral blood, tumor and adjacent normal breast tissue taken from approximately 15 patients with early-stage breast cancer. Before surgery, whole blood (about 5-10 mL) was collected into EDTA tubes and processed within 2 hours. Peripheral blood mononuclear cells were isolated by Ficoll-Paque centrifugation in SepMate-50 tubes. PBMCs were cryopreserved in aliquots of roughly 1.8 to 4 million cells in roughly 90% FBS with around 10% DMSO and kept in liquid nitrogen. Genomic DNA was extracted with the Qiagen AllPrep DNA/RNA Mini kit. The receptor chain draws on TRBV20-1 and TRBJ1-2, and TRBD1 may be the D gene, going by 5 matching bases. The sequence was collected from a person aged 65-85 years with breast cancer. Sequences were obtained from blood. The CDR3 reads CSASKGGYTF. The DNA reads TGCAGTGCTAGTAAGGGGGGCTACACCTTC.